This passage covers 17 T cell receptor beta chains from one sample sequenced in a study of molecular identifiers for immune sequencing clone quantification. TCRdb re-called the PCR reads through MiXCR, storing one row per CDR3 protein. This table has 400,000 to 600,000 distinct CDR3 sequences, about a quarter appearing once. What was sequenced was naive CD8+ T cells from blood, with Jurkat cell RNA spiked in. Described subset: FACS-sorted CD8+CD4-CCR7+CD45RA+ naive T cells. The source of these receptors is a human donor in good health. Some libraries in this study had Jurkat cell RNA spiked in.

In its sample, this clonotype was seen many times. The chain is built from TRBV27 and TRBJ2-2, with D perhaps TRBD2 (6 bases). Per germline, CDR1 MNHEY and CDR2 SMNVEV (reference sequence). The CDR3 has 14 amino acids. V lost 3 bases to trimming and J lost 4 bases, with 9 bases between them. The CDR3 bases are TGTGCCAGCAGTTTGGAGGGTCCCACCGGGGAGCTGTTTTTT. Its protein product is CASSLEGPTGELFF.

This clonotype has more than one count but fewer than ten. The V call is TRBV10-3, the J call TRBJ2-3; D is unclear. Germline V gives CDR1 ENHRY, CDR2 SYGVKD. The CDR3 runs to 15 residues. V was shortened by 2 bases and J by 0 bases, with 9 bases between the two germline ends. CDR3 amino acids: CAISEVTSSTDTQYF. DNA for the CDR3: TGTGCCATCAGTGAGGTGACAAGTAGCACAGATACGCAGTATTTT.

This clonotype was seen a handful of times. The conserved phenylalanine or tryptophan normally closing the CDR3 is absent here, so this likely arose from a read error. This rearrangement joins TRBV24-1 to TRBJ2-3; no reliable D call. The germline V gene encodes CDR1 KGHDR and CDR2 SFDVKD. The CDR3 is 12 amino acids. The ends were cut back, 4 bases at V and 6 bases at J, with 7 bases in the middle. CDR3 DNA: TGTGCCACCAGTGAAGTAGACGATACGCAGTATCTT. The encoded protein is CATSEVDDTQYL.

The rearrangement uses TRBV23-1 and TRBJ2-1; 9 bases are a match to TRBD2. TRBV23-1 counts as an open reading frame of uncertain function. This CDR3 comprises 19 residues. J was trimmed by 6 bases and V by 0 bases; bases with no gene match: 15. Here the CDR3 reads CASSQSSRGTGTSINEQFF. The CDR3 region has the DNA TGCGCCAGCAGTCAATCGTCCAGGGGGACCGGGACTAGCATCAATGAGCAGTTCTTC.

Written as DNA, the CDR3 is TGCGCCAGCAGCCCAGAGGGACCCGGACAGCCCCTCACGCACACTGAAGCTTTCTTT. Translation gives CASSPEGPGQPLTHTEAFF. This chain connects TRBV4-1 to TRBJ1-1, with D perhaps matching TRBD1 (6 bases). CDR3 length: 19 amino acids. Trimming removed 4 bases at V and 3 bases at J, with 27 bases between. Germline V CDR1 and CDR2: MGHRA, YSYEKL.

V and J are TRBV24-1 and TRBJ2-1; 10 bases are shared with TRBD2. J gave up 6 bases and V 3 bases, and 13 bases lay outside the gene matches. Germline lookup yields CDR1 KGHDR and CDR2 SFDVKD. The CDR3 covers 18 residues. The CDR3 is CATSDSVSGRVFGNEQFF. The CDR3 DNA follows: TGTGCCACCAGTGATAGTGTGAGCGGGAGGGTTTTTGGCAATGAGCAGTTCTTC.

This clonotype was detected ten times or more. The chain links TRBV6-5 to TRBJ2-7, with D unresolved. V lost 4 bases to trimming and J lost 7 bases, with 11 bases between them. The germline V gene encodes CDR1 MNHEY and CDR2 SVGAGI. CDR3 size: 12 residues. The CDR3 nucleotides are TGTGCCAGCAGTTCGGGTCCTTGGGAGCAGTACTTC. Its translation: CASSSGPWEQYF.

Comment on this clonotype: A clone one base away is much larger, so this may be a read error. A read error is likely, as this CDR3 ends without the conserved phenylalanine or tryptophan. J is TRBJ2-7 and V is TRBV20-1, with TRBD1 identical over 7 bases. Germline CDR1 DFQATT, CDR2 SNEGSKA (reference sequence). CDR3 size: 16 residues. V shed 0 bases and J 0 bases; nucleotides not matched to a gene: 8. CDR3 coding DNA: TGCAGTGCTAGAGATACCGACAGGGCCAGCTCCTACGAGCAGTACCTC. It specifies CSARDTDRASSYEQYL.

On this clonotype itself: A read error is possible here, since a much larger clone lies one base away. The chain combines TRBV4-3 with TRBJ2-7; TRBD2 matches 9 bases. The CDR3 runs 15 residues. From germline, CDR1 is LGHNA and CDR2 YSLEER. The CDR3 region has the DNA TGCGTCAGCAGCCAAGATGCGAGCGGGGGGTACGAGCAGTACTTC. This gives the protein CVSSQDASGGYEQYF.

This clonotype was counted many times. The chain employs TRBV5-6 and TRBJ1-5; tentatively, D is TRBD1 (5 bases). Trimming removed 4 bases from V and 6 bases from J, with 14 bases in between. Per germline, CDR1 SGHDT and CDR2 YYEEEE. The CDR3 totals 14 residues. CDR3 region: CASSPAWGSQPQHF. DNA of the CDR3: TGTGCCAGCAGCCCTGCGTGGGGCAGTCAGCCCCAGCATTTT.

In its sample, this clonotype was seen a few times. The chain links TRBV6-5 to TRBJ2-7; D may be TRBD1 (5 bases). The CDR3 covers 16 residues. Germline V CDR1 and CDR2: MNHEY, SVGAGI. V gave up 2 bases and J gave up 4 bases, with 18 bases separating them. The CDR3 here is CASSYRTSAGFYEQYF. CDR3 DNA sequence: TGTGCCAGCAGTTACCGAACATCTGCAGGGTTTTACGAGCAGTACTTC.

On this clonotype: One end of the junction varies from germline; a read error may be responsible. The J gene is TRBJ2-5, the V gene TRBV19; weak D call: TRBD2 (5 bases). This CDR3 spans 14 amino acids. The germline V gene encodes CDR1 LNHDA and CDR2 SQIVND (reference sequence). CDR3 amino acids: CASGIARPLGTQYF. The CDR3 region has the DNA TGTGCCAGTGGTATAGCGCGCCCACTGGGGACCCAGTACTTC.

As to this clonotype: This sequence may be a read error, since a much larger clone differs from it by one base. The rearrangement uses TRBV28 and TRBJ2-6, with D unclear. This CDR3 comprises 17 residues. Germline V gene data show CDR1 as MDHEN and CDR2 as SYDVKM. The ends were cut back, 8 bases at V and 0 bases at J, with 17 bases in the middle. The DNA of the CDR3 is TGTGCCAGCGGCCAAGAAGCGCCCTTCTCTGGGGCCAACGTCCTGACTTTC. The encoded protein is CASGQEAPFSGANVLTF.

This clonotype has only a few counts. V gene TRBV6-2 or TRBV6-3 combines with J gene TRBJ2-7, with D possibly matching TRBD2 (5 bases). V was trimmed by 6 bases and J by 5 bases, leaving 23 bases between them. Germline CDR1 reads MNHEY; CDR2 reads SVGEGT. The CDR3 consists of 16 residues. The CDR3, as DNA: TGTGCCAGCAGCCAAAAAGGCCGGGAAATCCTCGACGAGCAGTACTTC. It specifies CASSQKGREILDEQYF.

This clonotype was recorded at least ten times. The V and J genes are TRBV20-1 and TRBJ1-6, with 8 bases aligning to TRBD1. From germline, CDR1 is DFQATT and CDR2 SNEGSKA (reference sequence). This CDR3 is built from 14 residues. V was pared by 5 bases and J by 5 bases, with 5 bases of the junction left unmatched. CDR3 loop: CSAPTGVHNSPLHF. For the CDR3, the DNA is TGCAGTGCTCCGACAGGGGTTCATAATTCACCCCTCCACTTT.

The gene calls are TRBV28 and TRBJ2-7; the match to TRBD1 covers 8 bases. Trimming took 2 bases from V and 0 from J; bases not matched to a gene: 6. Germline-derived CDR1 and CDR2 are MDHEN and SYDVKM. The length of the CDR3 is 16 residues. The CDR3 sequence is CASSLGVDRVSYEQYF. Here the CDR3 DNA reads TGTGCCAGCAGTTTAGGCGTGGACAGGGTCTCCTACGAGCAGTACTTC.

At least ten counts were recorded for this clonotype. This chain uses TRBV5-1 with TRBJ2-7; tentatively, D is TRBD2 (5 bases). This CDR3 has 12 amino acids. The V gene's germline CDR1 is SGHRS and CDR2 YFSETQ. Deletions cut 2 bases from V and 6 bases from J, with 9 bases between. This chain's CDR3 is CASSFLEGEQYF. DNA of the CDR3: TGCGCCAGCAGCTTTCTTGAGGGCGAGCAGTACTTC.